This TCR beta chain was captured by sequencing in a study of CD8+ T cells in alopecia areata. Study-wide context: Tofacitinib administration to treated patients was oral, at 5 to 10 mg twice daily.

The treatment denotes: oral pan-JAK inhibitor, 5-10 mg twice daily. Broader study findings: Sequencing of scalp samples also includes resident alphabeta T cells from normal skin. The presence of one nonresponder keeps the tie between baseline CD8+ expansion and response uncertain.

The V and J ends lost 4 bases and 7 bases respectively, with 16 bases between them. Germline V gene data show CDR1 as SNHLY and CDR2 as FYNNEI. This CDR3 is built from 15 residues. Extracted from the samples, RNA was reverse transcribed into cDNA to serve as the sequencing template. TCRdb's copy holds only in-frame clones and misses some; the assay was immunoSEQ multiplex PCR. In the table there are roughly 40,000 clones, approximately 92% of which are singletons. Comment on this clone: Its antigen remains unknown.

This chain links TRBV2 with TRBJ2-2; D is unresolved. The TCR was taken from a human donor with alopecia areata. Sequencing was performed on CD8+ T cells sorted from blood, taken at week 24, from a patient treated with tofacitinib. This chain's CDR3 is CASSVVTGSDGELFF. The CDR3 region has the DNA TGTGCCAGCAGTGTGGTGACCGGGTCGGACGGGGAGCTGTTTTTT.